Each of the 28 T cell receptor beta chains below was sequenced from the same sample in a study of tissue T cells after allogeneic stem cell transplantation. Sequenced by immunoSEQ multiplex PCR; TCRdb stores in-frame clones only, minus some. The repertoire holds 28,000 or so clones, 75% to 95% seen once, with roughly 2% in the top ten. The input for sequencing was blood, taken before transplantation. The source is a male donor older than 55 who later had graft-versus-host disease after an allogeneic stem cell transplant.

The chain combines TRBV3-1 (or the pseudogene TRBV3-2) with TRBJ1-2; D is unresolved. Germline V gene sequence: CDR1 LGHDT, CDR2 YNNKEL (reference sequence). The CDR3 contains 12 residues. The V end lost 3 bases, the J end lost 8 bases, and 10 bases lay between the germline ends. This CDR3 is CASSQALMGYTF. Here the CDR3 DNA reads TGTGCCAGCAGCCAGGCGCTTATGGGCTACACCTTC.

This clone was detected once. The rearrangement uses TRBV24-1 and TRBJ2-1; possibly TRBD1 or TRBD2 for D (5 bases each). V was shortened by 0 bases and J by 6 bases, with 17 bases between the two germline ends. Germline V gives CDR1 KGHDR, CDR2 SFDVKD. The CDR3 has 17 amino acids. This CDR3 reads CATSDLRGRGLFNEQFF. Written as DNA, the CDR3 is TGTGCCACCAGTGATTTGAGGGGCCGCGGACTCTTCAATGAGCAGTTCTTC.

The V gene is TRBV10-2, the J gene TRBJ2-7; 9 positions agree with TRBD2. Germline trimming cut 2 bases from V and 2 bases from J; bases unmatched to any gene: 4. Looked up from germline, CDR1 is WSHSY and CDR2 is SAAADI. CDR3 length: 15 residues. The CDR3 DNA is TGCGCCAGCAGTGAGGGGGTAGCGGGAGCCTACGAGCAGTACTTC. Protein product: CASSEGVAGAYEQYF.

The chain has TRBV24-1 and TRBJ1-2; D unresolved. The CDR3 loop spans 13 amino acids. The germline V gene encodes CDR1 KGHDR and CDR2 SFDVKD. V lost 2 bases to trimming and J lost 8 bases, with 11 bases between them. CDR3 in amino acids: CATSDSLGYGYTF. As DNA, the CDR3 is TGTGCCACCAGTGATTCGCTCGGCTACGGCTACACCTTC.

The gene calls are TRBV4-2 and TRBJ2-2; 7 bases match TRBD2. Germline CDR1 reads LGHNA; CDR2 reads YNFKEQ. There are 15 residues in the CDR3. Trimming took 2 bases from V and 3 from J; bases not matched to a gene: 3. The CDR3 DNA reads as TGTGCCAGCAGCCAAATGACTAGCTACACCGGGGAGCTGTTTTTT. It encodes CASSQMTSYTGELFF.

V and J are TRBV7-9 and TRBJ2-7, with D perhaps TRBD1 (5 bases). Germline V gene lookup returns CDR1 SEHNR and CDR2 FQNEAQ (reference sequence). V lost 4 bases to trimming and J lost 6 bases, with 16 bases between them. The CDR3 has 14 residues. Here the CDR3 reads CASSSQGITSEQYF. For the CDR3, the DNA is TGTGCCAGCAGCTCCCAGGGCATCACCTCCGAGCAGTACTTC.

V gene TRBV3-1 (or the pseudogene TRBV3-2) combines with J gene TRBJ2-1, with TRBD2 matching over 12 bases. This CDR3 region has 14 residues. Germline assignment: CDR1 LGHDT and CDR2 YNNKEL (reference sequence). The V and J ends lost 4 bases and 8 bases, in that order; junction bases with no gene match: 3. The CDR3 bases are TGTGCCAGCAGCCCCCGGACTAGCGGGGATGAGCAGTTCTTC. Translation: CASSPRTSGDEQFF.

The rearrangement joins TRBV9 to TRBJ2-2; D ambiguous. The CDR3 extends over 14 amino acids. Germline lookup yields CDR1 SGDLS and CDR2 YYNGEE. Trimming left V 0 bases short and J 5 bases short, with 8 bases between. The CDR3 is CASSVGSPTGELFF. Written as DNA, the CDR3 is TGTGCCAGCAGCGTAGGTTCTCCGACCGGGGAGCTGTTTTTT.

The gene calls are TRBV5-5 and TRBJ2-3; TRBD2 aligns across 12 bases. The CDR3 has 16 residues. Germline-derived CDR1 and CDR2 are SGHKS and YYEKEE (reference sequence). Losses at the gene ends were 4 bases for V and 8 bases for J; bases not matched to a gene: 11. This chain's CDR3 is CASSPLLAGGVGTQYF. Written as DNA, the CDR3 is TGTGCCAGCAGCCCGTTGCTAGCGGGGGGGGTAGGTACGCAGTATTTT.

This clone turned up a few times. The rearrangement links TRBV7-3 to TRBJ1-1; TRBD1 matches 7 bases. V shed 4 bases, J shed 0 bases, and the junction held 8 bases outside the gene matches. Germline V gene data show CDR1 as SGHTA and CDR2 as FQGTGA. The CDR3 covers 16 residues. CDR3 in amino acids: CASSSQGPIMNTEAFF. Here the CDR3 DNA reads TGTGCCAGCAGCTCACAGGGGCCCATAATGAACACTGAAGCTTTCTTT.

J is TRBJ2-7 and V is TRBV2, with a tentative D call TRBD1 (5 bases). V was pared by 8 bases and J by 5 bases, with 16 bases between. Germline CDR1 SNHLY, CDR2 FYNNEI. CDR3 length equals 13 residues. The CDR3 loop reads CASCIRVQDEQYF. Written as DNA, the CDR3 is TGTGCCAGCTGTATCCGGGTACAGGACGAGCAGTACTTC. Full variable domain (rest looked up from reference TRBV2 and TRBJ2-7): EPEVTQTPSHQVTQMGQEVILRCVPISNHLYFYWYRQILGQKVEFLVSFYNNEISEKSEIFDDQFSVERPDGSNFTLKIRSTKLEDSAMYFCASCIRVQDEQYFGPGTRLTVT.

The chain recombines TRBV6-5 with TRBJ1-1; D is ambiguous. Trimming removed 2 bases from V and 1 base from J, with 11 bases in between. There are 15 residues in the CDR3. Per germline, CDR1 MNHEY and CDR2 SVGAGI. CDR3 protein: CASSYVGIPNTEAFF. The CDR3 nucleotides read TGTGCCAGCAGTTACGTAGGGATCCCGAACACTGAAGCTTTCTTT.

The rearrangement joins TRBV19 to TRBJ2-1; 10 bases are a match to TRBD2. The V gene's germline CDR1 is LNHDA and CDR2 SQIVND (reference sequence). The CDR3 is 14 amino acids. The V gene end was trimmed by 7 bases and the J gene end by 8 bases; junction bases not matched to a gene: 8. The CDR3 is CASMAPSGSYEQFF. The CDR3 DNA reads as TGTGCCAGTATGGCGCCTAGCGGGAGCTATGAGCAGTTCTTC.

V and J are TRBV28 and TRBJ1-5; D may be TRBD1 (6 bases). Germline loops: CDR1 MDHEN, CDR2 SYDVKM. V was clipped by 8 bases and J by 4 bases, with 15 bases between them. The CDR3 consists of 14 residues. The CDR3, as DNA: TGTGCCAGCCTTCTAGGGGGAGGGAATCAGCCCCAGCATTTT. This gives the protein CASLLGGGNQPQHF.

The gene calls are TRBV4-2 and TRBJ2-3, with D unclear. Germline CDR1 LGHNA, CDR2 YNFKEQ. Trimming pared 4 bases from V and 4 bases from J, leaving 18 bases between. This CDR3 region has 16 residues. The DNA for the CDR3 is TGTGCCAGCAGCCCTAAGGCGCGGTCTGGCCCAGATACGCAGTATTTT. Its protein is CASSPKARSGPDTQYF.

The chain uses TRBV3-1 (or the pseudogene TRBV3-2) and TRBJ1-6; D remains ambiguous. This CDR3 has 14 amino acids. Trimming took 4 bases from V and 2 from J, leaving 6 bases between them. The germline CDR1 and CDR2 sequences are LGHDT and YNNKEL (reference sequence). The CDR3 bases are TGTGCCAGCAGCCGGCCCACCTATAATTCACCCCTCCACTTT. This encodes CASSRPTYNSPLHF.

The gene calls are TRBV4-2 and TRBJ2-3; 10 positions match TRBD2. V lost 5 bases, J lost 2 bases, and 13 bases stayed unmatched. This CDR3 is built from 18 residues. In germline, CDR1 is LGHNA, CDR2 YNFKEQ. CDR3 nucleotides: TGTGCCAGCAGCGAAAGGTCTAGCGGGAGAAGGAACACAGATACGCAGTATTTT. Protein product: CASSERSSGRRNTDTQYF.

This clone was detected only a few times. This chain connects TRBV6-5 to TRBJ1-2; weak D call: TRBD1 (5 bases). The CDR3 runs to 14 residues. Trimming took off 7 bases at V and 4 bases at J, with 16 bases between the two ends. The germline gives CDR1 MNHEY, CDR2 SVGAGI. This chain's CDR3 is CASTGTSSGYGYTF. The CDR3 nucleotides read TGTGCCAGCACCGGGACTTCAAGCGGCTATGGCTACACCTTC.

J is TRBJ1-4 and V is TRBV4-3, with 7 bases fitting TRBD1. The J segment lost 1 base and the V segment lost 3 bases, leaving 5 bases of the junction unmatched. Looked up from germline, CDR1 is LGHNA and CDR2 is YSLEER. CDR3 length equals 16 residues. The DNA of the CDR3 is TGCGCCAGCAGCCAGTGGACAGGCCTAACTAATGAAAAACTGTTTTTT. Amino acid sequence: CASSQWTGLTNEKLFF.

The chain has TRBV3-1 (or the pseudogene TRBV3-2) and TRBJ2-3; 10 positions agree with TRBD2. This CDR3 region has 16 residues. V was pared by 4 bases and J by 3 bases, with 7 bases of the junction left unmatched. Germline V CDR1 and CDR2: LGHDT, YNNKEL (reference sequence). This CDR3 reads CASSLRTSGVTDTQYF. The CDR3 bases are TGTGCCAGCAGCCTTCGCACTAGCGGGGTAACAGATACGCAGTATTTT.

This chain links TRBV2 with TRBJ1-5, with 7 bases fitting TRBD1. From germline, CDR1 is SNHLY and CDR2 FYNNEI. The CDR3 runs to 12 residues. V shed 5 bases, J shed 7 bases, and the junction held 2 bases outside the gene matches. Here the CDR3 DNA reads TGTGCCAGCAGTAACAGGGGACAGCCCCAGCATTTT. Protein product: CASSNRGQPQHF. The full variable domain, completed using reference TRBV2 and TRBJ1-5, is EPEVTQTPSHQVTQMGQEVILRCVPISNHLYFYWYRQILGQKVEFLVSFYNNEISEKSEIFDDQFSVERPDGSNFTLKIRSTKLEDSAMYFCASSNRGQPQHFGDGTRLSIL.

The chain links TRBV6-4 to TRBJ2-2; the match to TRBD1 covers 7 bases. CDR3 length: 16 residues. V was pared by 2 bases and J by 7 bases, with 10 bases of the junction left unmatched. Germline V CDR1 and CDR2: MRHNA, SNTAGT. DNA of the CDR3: TGTGCCAGCAGTGACAGGACAGGCGCCCTTCTCGGGGAGCTGTTTTTT. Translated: CASSDRTGALLGELFF.

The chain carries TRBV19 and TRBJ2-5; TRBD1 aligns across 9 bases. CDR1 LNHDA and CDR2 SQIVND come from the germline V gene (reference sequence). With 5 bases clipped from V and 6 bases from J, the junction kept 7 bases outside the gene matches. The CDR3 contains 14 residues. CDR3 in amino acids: CASSGRGTGKTQYF. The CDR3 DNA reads TGTGCCAGTAGTGGGCGGGGGACAGGGAAGACCCAGTACTTC.

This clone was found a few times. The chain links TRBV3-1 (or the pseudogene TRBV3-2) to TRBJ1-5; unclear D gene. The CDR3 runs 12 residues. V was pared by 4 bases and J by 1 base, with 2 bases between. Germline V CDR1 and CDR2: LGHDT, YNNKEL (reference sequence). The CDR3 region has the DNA TGTGCCAGCAGCCTCAGCAATCAGCCCCAGCATTTT. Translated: CASSLSNQPQHF.

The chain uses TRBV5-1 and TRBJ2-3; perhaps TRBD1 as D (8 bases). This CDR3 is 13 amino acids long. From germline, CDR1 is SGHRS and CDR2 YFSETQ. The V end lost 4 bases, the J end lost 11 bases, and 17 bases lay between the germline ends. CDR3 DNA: TGCGCCAGCAGCACGGCGACAGGGGAGGGGCAGTATTTT. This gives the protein CASSTATGEGQYF.

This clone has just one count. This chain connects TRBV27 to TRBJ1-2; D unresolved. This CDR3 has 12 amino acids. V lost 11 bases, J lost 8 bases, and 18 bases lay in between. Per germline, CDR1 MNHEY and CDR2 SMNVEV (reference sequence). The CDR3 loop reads CAGGLGASGYTF. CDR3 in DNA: TGTGCCGGCGGCCTGGGCGCCTCGGGCTACACCTTC.

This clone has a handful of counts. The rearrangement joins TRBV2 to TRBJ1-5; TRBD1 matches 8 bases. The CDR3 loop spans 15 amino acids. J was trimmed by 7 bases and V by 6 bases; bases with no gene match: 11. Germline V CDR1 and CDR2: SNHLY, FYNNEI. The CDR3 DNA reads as TGTGCCAGCAGGGGACACAGGGGGTTAAGGCAGCCCCAGCATTTT. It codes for CASRGHRGLRQPQHF.

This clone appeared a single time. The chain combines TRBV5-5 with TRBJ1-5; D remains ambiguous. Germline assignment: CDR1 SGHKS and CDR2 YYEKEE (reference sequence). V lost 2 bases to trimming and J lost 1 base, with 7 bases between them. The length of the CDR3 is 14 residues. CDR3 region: CASSFGGSNQPQHF. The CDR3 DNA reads TGTGCCAGCAGCTTCGGAGGGAGCAATCAGCCCCAGCATTTT. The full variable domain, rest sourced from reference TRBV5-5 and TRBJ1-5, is DAGVTQSPTHLIKTRGQQVTLRCSPISGHKSVSWYQQVLGQGPQFIFQYYEKEERGRGNFPDRFSARQFPNYSSELNVNALLLGDSALYLCASSFGGSNQPQHFGDGTRLSIL.